Listed below are T cell receptor beta chains from one sample, sequenced in a study of cytomegalovirus exposure and HLA in healthy donors. This table comes from immunoSEQ multiplex PCR, and its TCRdb copy is limited to in-frame clones, with some not included. The sample lists 120,000 or so clones, 80% occurring once. Material for sequencing was PBMCs. These receptors all stem from a female donor in good health and CMV-seronegative. Each CDR3 is given with its conserved first and last residue. The D gene is left open where the match is weak. Clone size is shown for a subset of rows, as once, few, many or a class of expanded clone.

D	V	size	J	DNA	CDR3
NA	TRBV25-1	NA	TRBJ1-2	TGTGCCAGCAGTGAATCCTCGGGGGGCTCTTCCTATGGCTACACCTTC	CASSESSGGSSYGYTF
TRBD2	TRBV7-9	NA	TRBJ2-7	TGTGCCAGCAGCACGAGCGGGAGTCTCAACGAGCAGTACTTC	CASSTSGSLNEQYF
NA	TRBV4-1	NA	TRBJ1-5	TGCGCCAGCAGCCAAGATCTTCTCTCAGGGGCGCATCAGCCCCAGCATTTT	CASSQDLLSGAHQPQHF
TRBD1	TRBV5-6	NA	TRBJ1-6	TGTGCCAGCAGCTTTTCCTCGTCGACAGGGTTGAATTCACCCCTCCACTTT	CASSFSSSTGLNSPLHF
NA	TRBV28	NA	TRBJ2-1	TGTGCCAGCAGTCATTTAGCCGCGGAGTCCTACAATGAGCAGTTCTTC	CASSHLAAESYNEQFF
NA	TRBV7-8	NA	TRBJ1-2	TGTGCCAGCAGCTTAGAGGGAGGTTACTACTATGGCTACACCTTC	CASSLEGGYYYGYTF
NA	TRBV7-8	NA	TRBJ1-6	TGTGCCAGCAGCTTAGCAGGTTACAGGAAATATAATTCACCCCTCCACTTT	CASSLAGYRKYNSPLHF
NA	TRBV10-2	NA	TRBJ1-5	TGCGCCAGCAGTGACCAGGGAAGGAGCAATCAGCCCCAGCATTTT	CASSDQGRSNQPQHF
TRBD2	TRBV7-9	NA	TRBJ2-5	TGTTCCAGCAGCTCGGGGGGTCGGTACCAAGAGACCCAGTACTTC	CSSSSGGRYQETQYF
NA	TRBV28	once	TRBJ1-5	TGTGCCAGCAGAGAAGTGGGAGGAATGCAGGGGCCCCAGCATTTT	CASREVGGMQGPQHF
TRBD1	TRBV5-4	NA	TRBJ2-3	TGTGCCAGCAGCTACGGGACAGGCACAGATACGCAGTATTTT	CASSYGTGTDTQYF
TRBD1	TRBV19	NA	TRBJ1-6	TGTGCCAGTAGTATAGGACAGGGTATTTCACCCCTCCACTTT	CASSIGQGISPLHF
TRBD1	TRBV27	NA	TRBJ2-7	TGTGCCAGCAGACAGGGGCCGTTCTACGAGCAGTACTTC	CASRQGPFYEQYF
TRBD1	TRBV27	NA	TRBJ1-2	TGTGCCAGCAGTTTTCGTTTGGGACAGGGCAGCTACACCTTC	CASSFRLGQGSYTF
NA	TRBV6-4	NA	TRBJ1-3	TGTGCCAGCAGTGATCGGGGAAGCTCTGGAAACACCATATATTTT	CASSDRGSSGNTIYF
NA	TRBV28	NA	TRBJ2-7	TGTGCCAGCAGTTTTTGTTCTAGCTTCCACGAGCAGTACTTC	CASSFCSSFHEQYF
NA	TRBV5-4	NA	TRBJ2-7	TGTGCCAGCAGCGCAGGTATCTCCTACGAGCAGTACTTC	CASSAGISYEQYF
TRBD1	TRBV7-9	NA	TRBJ2-7	TGTGCCAGCAGCCCAGGGGGCAGATACTACGAGCAGTACTTC	CASSPGGRYYEQYF
TRBD1	TRBV5-1	NA	TRBJ2-7	TGCGCCAGCAGCTTGGGGGACAGGGGTGAGCAGTACTTC	CASSLGDRGEQYF
TRBD2	TRBV7-9	medium-sized	TRBJ2-1	TGTGCCAGCAGCGGCCGACTAGCTGGCGATGAGCAGTTCTTC	CASSGRLAGDEQFF
NA	TRBV27	NA	TRBJ1-1	TGTGCCAGCAGTTTATTTCGGGGTCCGGGTGACACTGAAGCTTTCTTT	CASSLFRGPGDTEAFF
NA	TRBV2	NA	TRBJ1-1	TGTGCCAGCAGTGTCATGGGGGGGCAGACTGAAGCTTTCTTT	CASSVMGGQTEAFF
NA	TRBV6-1	NA	TRBJ1-5	TGTGCCAGCAGTGAATGGGGTCACCGCGGGGATCAGCCCCAGCATTTT	CASSEWGHRGDQPQHF
NA	TRBV18	NA	TRBJ1-1	TGTGCCAGCTCACCGGGCAGGCTGAACACTGAAGCTTTCTTT	CASSPGRLNTEAFF
NA	TRBV2	NA	TRBJ2-5	TGTGCCAGCAGTGAACAGGTACAAGAGACCCAGTACTTC	CASSEQVQETQYF
NA	TRBV5-4	NA	TRBJ2-3	TGTGCCAGCAGCTTGCTTCCTAGCACAGATACGCAGTATTTT	CASSLLPSTDTQYF
NA	TRBV5-5	NA	TRBJ1-3	TGTGCCAGCAGCTTGGGGCGTCTAGGAAACTCTGGAAACACCATATATTTT	CASSLGRLGNSGNTIYF
NA	TRBV5-6	NA	TRBJ1-1	TGTGCCAGCAGCTTAGCGAACACTGAAGCTTTCTTT	CASSLANTEAFF
NA	TRBV6-1	NA	TRBJ1-4	TGTGCCAGCAGTGGAGACAAATTTGCAACTAATGAAAAACTGTTTTTT	CASSGDKFATNEKLFF
NA	TRBV10-2	NA	TRBJ1-1	TGCGCCAGCGCGCACAGGGAGGGGATTGAAGCTTTCTTT	CASAHREGIEAFF
NA	TRBV5-1	NA	TRBJ2-3	TGCGCCAGCAGACGCGGGGAGGTCACAGATACGCAGTATTTT	CASRRGEVTDTQYF
NA	TRBV7-3	once	TRBJ2-2	TGTGCCAGCAGCTTAATCTTAGCGAACACCGGGGAGCTGTTTTTT	CASSLILANTGELFF
NA	TRBV7-3	NA	TRBJ2-3	TGTGCCAGCGGCGGGAGCACAGATACGCAGTATTTT	CASGGSTDTQYF
NA	TRBV5-4	NA	TRBJ1-2	TGTGCCAGCAGCTTCACGCGGAACTATGGCTACACCTTC	CASSFTRNYGYTF
NA	TRBV2	NA	TRBJ2-5	TGTGCCAGCAGTGCAGGGGTCCTAGAGACCCAGTACTTC	CASSAGVLETQYF
TRBD1	TRBV2	once	TRBJ1-3	TGTGCCAGCAGGAGGACAGGGGGCGCAACGGACACCATATATTTT	CASRRTGGATDTIYF
NA	TRBV5-8	NA	TRBJ1-1	TGTGCCAGCAGCACGAGGCGACGGGTGAACACTGAAGCTTTCTTT	CASSTRRRVNTEAFF
TRBD2	TRBV7-6	NA	TRBJ2-1	TGTGCCAGCAGCTTAGCGGCTAGCGGGATTACGAGTGTCTCCTACAATGAGCAGTTCTTC	CASSLAASGITSVSYNEQFF
NA	TRBV19	NA	TRBJ1-5	TGTGCCAGTAGCGGGGGGCCGGAGCCCCAGCATTTT	CASSGGPEPQHF
NA	TRBV13	few	TRBJ2-1	TGTGCCAGCAGCTTCCTGATGGCGGTACCCTACAATGAGCAGTTCTTC	CASSFLMAVPYNEQFF
TRBD2	TRBV6-6	NA	TRBJ2-1	TGTGCCAGCAAGAGGCCCAGCGGGGGTTACAATGAGCAGTTCTTC	CASKRPSGGYNEQFF
TRBD1	TRBV7-6	NA	TRBJ2-7	TGTGCCAGCAGCTCTGGGACAGAGTCCTACGAGCAGTACTTC	CASSSGTESYEQYF
TRBD1	TRBV11-1	few	TRBJ1-2	TGTGCCAGCAGCTCCCGGGACAGGGAGGCCAGAGGCTACACCTTC	CASSSRDREARGYTF
TRBD2	TRBV9	once	TRBJ2-5	TGTGCCAGCAGCTTAGGACTAGCGGGGGGGCGAGAGACCCAGTACTTC	CASSLGLAGGRETQYF
NA	TRBV7-9	NA	TRBJ1-1	TGTGCCAGCCCTGGGCAGGGGGCTTTCTTT	CASPGQGAFF
TRBD1	TRBV27	few	TRBJ1-1	TGTGCCAGCAGTCCTCGGACAGGGGGAGCTTTCTTT	CASSPRTGGAFF
NA	TRBV6-5	NA	TRBJ1-1	TGTGCCAGCAGACAGGGTTTGGTCAGATCTGAAGCTTTCTTT	CASRQGLVRSEAFF